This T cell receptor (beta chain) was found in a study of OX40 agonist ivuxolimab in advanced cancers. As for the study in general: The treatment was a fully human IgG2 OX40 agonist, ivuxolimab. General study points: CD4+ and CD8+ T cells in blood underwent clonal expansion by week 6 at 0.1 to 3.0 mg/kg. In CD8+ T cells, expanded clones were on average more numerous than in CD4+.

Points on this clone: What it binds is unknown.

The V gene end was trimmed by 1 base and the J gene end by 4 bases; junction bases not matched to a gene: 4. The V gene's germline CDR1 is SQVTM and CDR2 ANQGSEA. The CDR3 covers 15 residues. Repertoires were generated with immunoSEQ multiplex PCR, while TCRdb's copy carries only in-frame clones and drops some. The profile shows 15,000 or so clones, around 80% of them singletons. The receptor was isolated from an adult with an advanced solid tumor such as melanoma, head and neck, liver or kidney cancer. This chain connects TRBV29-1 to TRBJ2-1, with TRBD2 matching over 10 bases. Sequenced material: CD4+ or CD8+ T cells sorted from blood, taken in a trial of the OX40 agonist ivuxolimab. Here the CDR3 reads CSVEGAGLAYNEQFF. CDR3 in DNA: TGCAGCGTTGAAGGCGCGGGACTAGCGTACAATGAGCAGTTCTTC.